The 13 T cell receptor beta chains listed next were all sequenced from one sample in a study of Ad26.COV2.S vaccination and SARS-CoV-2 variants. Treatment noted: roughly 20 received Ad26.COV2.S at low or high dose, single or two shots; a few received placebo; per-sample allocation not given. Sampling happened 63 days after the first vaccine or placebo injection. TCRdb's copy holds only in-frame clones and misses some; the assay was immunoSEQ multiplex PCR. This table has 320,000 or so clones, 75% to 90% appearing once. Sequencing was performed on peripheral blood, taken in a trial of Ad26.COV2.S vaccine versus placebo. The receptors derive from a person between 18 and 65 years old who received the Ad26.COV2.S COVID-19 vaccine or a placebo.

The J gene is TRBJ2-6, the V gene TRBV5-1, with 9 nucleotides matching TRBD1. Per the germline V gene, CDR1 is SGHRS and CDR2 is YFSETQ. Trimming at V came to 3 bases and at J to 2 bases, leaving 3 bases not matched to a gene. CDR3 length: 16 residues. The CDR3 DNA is TGCGCCAGCAGCTCCCGGGACAGGGCTGGGGCCAACGTCCTGACTTTC. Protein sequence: CASSSRDRAGANVLTF.

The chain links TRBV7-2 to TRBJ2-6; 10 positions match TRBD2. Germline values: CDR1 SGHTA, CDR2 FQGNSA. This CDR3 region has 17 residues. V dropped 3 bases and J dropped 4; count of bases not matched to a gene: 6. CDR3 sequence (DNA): TGTGCCAGCAGCTTTAGCGGGGGGCGGTTCGGGGCCAACGTCCTGACTTTC. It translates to CASSFSGGRFGANVLTF.

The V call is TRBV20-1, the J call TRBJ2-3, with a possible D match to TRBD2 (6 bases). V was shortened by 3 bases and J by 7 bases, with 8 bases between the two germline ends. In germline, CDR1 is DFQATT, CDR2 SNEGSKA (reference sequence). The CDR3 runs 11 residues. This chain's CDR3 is CSASLANTQYF. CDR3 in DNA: TGCAGTGCTAGCCTAGCGAATACGCAGTATTTT.

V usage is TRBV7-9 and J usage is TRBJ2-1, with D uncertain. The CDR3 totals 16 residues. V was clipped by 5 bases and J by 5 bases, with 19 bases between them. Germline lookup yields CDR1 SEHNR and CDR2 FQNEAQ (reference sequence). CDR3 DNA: TGTGCCAGCAGCCCCCCCTGGGGAATGTTCGACAATGAGCAGTTCTTC. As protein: CASSPPWGMFDNEQFF.

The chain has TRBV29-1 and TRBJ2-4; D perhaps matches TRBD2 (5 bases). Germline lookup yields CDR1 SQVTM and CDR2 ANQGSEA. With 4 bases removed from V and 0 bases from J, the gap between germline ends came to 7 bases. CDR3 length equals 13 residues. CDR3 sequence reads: CSVAGIAKNIQYF. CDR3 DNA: TGCAGCGTTGCGGGGATAGCCAAAAACATTCAGTACTTC.

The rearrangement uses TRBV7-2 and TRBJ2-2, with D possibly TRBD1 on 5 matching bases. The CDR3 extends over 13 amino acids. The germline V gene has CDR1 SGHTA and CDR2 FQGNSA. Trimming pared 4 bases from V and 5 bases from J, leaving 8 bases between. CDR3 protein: CASSSGKTGELFF. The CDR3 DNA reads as TGTGCCAGCAGCTCAGGGAAAACCGGGGAGCTGTTTTTT.

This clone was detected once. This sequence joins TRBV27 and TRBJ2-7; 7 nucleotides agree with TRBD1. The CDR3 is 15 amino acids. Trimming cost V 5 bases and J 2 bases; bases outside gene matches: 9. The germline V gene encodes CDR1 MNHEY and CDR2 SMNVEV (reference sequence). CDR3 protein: CASSLYPGQPYEQYF. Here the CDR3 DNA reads TGTGCCAGCAGTCTTTACCCGGGACAGCCCTACGAGCAGTACTTC.

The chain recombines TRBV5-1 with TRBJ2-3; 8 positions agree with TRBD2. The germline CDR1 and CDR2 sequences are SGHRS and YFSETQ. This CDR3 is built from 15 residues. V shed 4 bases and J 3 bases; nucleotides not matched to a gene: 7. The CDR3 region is CASSPAGGPTDTQYF. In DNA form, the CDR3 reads TGCGCCAGCAGCCCTGCGGGGGGACCGACAGATACGCAGTATTTT. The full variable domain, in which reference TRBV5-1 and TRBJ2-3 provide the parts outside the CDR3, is KAGVTQTPRYLIKTRGQQVTLSCSPISGHRSVSWYQQTPGQGLQFLFEYFSETQRNKGNFPGRFSGRQFSNSRSEMNVSTLELGDSALYLCASSPAGGPTDTQYFGPGTRLTVL.

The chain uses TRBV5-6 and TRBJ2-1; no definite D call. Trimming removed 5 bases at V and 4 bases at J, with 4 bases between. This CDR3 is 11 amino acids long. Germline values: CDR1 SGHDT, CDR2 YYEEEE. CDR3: CASRLYNEQFF. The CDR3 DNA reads TGTGCCAGCAGGCTGTACAATGAGCAGTTCTTC.

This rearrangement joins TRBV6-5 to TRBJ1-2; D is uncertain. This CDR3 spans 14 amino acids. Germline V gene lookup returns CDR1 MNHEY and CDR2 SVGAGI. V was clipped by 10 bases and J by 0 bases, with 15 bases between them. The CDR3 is CATAGSPSNYGYTF. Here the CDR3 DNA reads TGTGCCACCGCGGGAAGTCCCTCTAACTATGGCTACACCTTC.

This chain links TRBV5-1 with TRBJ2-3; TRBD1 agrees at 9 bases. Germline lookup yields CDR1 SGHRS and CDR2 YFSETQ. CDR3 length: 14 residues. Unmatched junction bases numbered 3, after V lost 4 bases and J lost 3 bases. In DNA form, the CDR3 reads TGCGCCAGCAGCGCGGGACAGGGAACAGATACGCAGTATTTT. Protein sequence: CASSAGQGTDTQYF.

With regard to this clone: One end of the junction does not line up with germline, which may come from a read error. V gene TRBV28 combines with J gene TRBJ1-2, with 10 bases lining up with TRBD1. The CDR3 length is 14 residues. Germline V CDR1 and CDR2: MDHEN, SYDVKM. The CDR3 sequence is CASSLWTGGNGYTF. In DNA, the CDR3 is TGTGCCAGCAGTCTATGGACAGGGGGGAATGGCTACACCTTC.

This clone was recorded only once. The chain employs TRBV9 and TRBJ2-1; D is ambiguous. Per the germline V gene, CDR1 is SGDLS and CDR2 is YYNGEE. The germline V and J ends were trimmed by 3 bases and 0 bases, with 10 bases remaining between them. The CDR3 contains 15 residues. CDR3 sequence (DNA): TGTGCCAGCAGCGCGACCTCCTACTCCTACAATGAGCAGTTCTTC. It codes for CASSATSYSYNEQFF.